The rows below give T cell receptor beta chains drawn from one sample of a study of control samples from healthy donors and cancer patients. Data came from immunoSEQ multiplex PCR; TCRdb stores just in-frame clones and leaves some out. The sample holds approximately 150,000 clones; around nine tenths are singletons and the top ten take approximately 1.6%. Material for sequencing was blood. The receptors derive from a young man in good health. Each CDR3 is given with its conserved first and last residue.

V gene	CDR3 protein
TRBV3-1/TRBV3-2	CASSQDFTVINSPLHF
TRBV6-6	CASCSSGGGELFF
TRBV2	CASSPRGVINYGYTF
TRBV4-3	CASSLGLAGGETQYF
TRBV7-9	CASSFPRDREVDEQYF
TRBV20-1	CSARKEVAGVF
TRBV29-1	CSVWDGRGYTF
TRBV3-1/TRBV3-2	CASSQETSGENIQYF
TRBV6-1	CASSEQPNQPQHF
TRBV7-2	CASSLVTDEKLFF
TRBV19	CASSPLGQPNTEAFF
TRBV7-2	CASSRERGTNEQFF
TRBV11-2	CASSLVLLTSGVRTQYF
TRBV11-1	CVSSLDPRERQYF
TRBV4-3	CASSQVGGGEQYF
TRBV28	CASRVNSNQPQHF
TRBV5-1	CASSSSVDPEAFF
TRBV19	CASMASNRAHGNEQFF
TRBV5-5	CASSLVGTTNEKLFF
TRBV6-2/TRBV6-3	CASSPYDRGYNEQFF
TRBV7-9	CASSPTQGYSPLHF
TRBV5-1	CASSFNFGSPDSPLHF
TRBV19	CASSIRGDRDEAFF
TRBV7-6	CASSPMETELINDGYTF